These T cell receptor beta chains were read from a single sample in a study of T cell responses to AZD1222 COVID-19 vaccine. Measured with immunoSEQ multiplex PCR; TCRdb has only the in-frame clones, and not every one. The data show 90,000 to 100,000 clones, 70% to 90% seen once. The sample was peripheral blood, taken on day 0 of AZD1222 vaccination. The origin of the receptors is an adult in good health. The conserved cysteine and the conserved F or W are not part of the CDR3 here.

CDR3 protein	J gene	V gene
ASTYQSGGVETQY	TRBJ2-5	TRBV6-2/TRBV6-3
ASSGQGQTHYSYEQY	TRBJ2-7	TRBV6-1
ASTEWTSAGADTQY	TRBJ2-3	TRBV7-8
SIRQSYMNTEAF	TRBJ1-1	TRBV29-1
ASSGNGAVGPLH	TRBJ1-6	TRBV2
ASSQAAQGSYNEQF	TRBJ2-1	TRBV7-2
ASSVAGNSDTQY	TRBJ2-3	TRBV9
SVLKRAGELF	TRBJ2-2	TRBV29-1
ASSPGTGGWETQY	TRBJ2-5	TRBV9
ASSQDVGLAYNSPLH	TRBJ1-6	TRBV3-1/TRBV3-2
ASRLGQLNTEAF	TRBJ1-1	TRBV5-4
ASSLGDRDHSPLH	TRBJ1-6	TRBV13
ATSRGLGYGYT	TRBJ1-2	TRBV24-1
ASSFFGTGGTNYGYT	TRBJ1-2	TRBV5-1
ASSLMRQSIGNTIY	TRBJ1-3	TRBV7-2
ASSQVWRGRTEAF	TRBJ1-1	TRBV4-3
SASRRNEAF	TRBJ1-1	TRBV20-1
ASTGGEENGYT	TRBJ1-2	TRBV19
ASSQGTSPTGELF	TRBJ2-2	TRBV4-2
ASREAEGYNSPLH	TRBJ1-6	TRBV6-5
ASSPRPVGGFSYNEQF	TRBJ2-1	TRBV18
ASSLERGTHNEQF	TRBJ2-1	TRBV5-8
ASSLEVWVGTLYGYT	TRBJ1-2	TRBV7-9
STRGHAGSSEQF	TRBJ2-1	TRBV29-1
ASSYGWGYTDTQY	TRBJ2-3	TRBV6-6
ASSYGGRIETQY	TRBJ2-5	TRBV6-5
ASSPGLPGGELF	TRBJ2-2	TRBV5-6
ASSLWASGGNEQF	TRBJ2-1	TRBV3-1/TRBV3-2
ASSLVGLNNSPLH	TRBJ1-6	TRBV7-8
ATSRERTNEKLF	TRBJ1-4	TRBV15
ASSRGTDTQY	TRBJ2-3	TRBV25-1
ASSRGGSYQETQY	TRBJ2-5	TRBV19
ASSLEGLAGRTYNEQF	TRBJ2-1	TRBV11-3
ASSRDRESLH	TRBJ1-6	TRBV2
ATSDRGQGSPLH	TRBJ1-6	TRBV11-3
ASSTYSGGTQETQY	TRBJ2-5	TRBV5-4
ASSSRTGTAKTQY	TRBJ2-5	TRBV6-5
ASSFATGWSPLH	TRBJ1-6	TRBV7-9
ASSFRLGGQGAYSNQPQH	TRBJ1-5	TRBV11-3
AWSQGNQPQH	TRBJ1-5	TRBV30
ATHRTRVRDEQF	TRBJ2-1	TRBV27
AWETGQGGQPQH	TRBJ1-5	TRBV30
ASSRTGGTYT	TRBJ1-2	TRBV19
ASSPAGSGYGYT	TRBJ1-2	TRBV27
ASSVGGGYNEQF	TRBJ2-1	TRBV23-1
ASRTGEYISGELF	TRBJ2-2	TRBV27
ASSPPTGVGYT	TRBJ1-2	TRBV5-6
AISATASGNTIY	TRBJ1-3	TRBV10-3
ASSLQGMGMNTEAF	TRBJ1-1	TRBV27
ASSQRRNTGELF	TRBJ2-2	TRBV5-1
ASSSLADNEQF	TRBJ2-1	TRBV7-9
ASSPGDSRQETQY	TRBJ2-5	TRBV9
ASSLDFGTANNEQF	TRBJ2-1	TRBV27
ATSETGTGSSYNEQF	TRBJ2-1	TRBV24-1
AWSVFEGGELF	TRBJ2-2	TRBV30